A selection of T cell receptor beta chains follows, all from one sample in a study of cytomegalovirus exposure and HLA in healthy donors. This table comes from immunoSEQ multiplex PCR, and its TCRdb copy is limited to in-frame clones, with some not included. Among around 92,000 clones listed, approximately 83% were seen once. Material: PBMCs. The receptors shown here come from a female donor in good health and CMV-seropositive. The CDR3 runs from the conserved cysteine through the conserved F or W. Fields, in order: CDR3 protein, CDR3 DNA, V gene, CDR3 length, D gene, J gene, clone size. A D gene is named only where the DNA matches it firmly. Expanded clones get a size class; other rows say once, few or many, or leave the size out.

CDR3 protein: CASSPPVVGLSGANVLTF; CDR3 DNA: TGTGCCAGCTCACCTCCGGTGGTGGGGCTCTCTGGGGCCAACGTCCTGACTTTC; V gene: TRBV18; CDR3 length: 18; D gene: NA; J gene: TRBJ2-6; clone size: NA
CDR3 protein: CASGQTGGEGYTF; CDR3 DNA: TGTGCTAGTGGCCAGACAGGGGGCGAGGGCTACACCTTC; V gene: TRBV12-5; CDR3 length: 13; D gene: TRBD1; J gene: TRBJ1-2; clone size: NA
CDR3 protein: CASSLNPSGGFEQYF; CDR3 DNA: TGTGCCAGCAGTTTGAATCCTAGCGGGGGGTTCGAGCAGTACTTC; V gene: TRBV6-5; CDR3 length: 15; D gene: TRBD2; J gene: TRBJ2-7; clone size: NA
CDR3 protein: CASRPGQGFAGELFF; CDR3 DNA: TGTGCCAGCAGACCGGGACAGGGCTTTGCCGGGGAGCTGTTTTTT; V gene: TRBV14; CDR3 length: 15; D gene: TRBD1; J gene: TRBJ2-2; clone size: NA
CDR3 protein: CAWIPPGQLYNEQFF; CDR3 DNA: TGTGCCTGGATCCCCCCGGGACAGCTCTACAATGAGCAGTTCTTC; V gene: TRBV30; CDR3 length: 15; D gene: TRBD1; J gene: TRBJ2-1; clone size: NA
CDR3 protein: CASSSPGGWGANTGELFF; CDR3 DNA: TGTGCCAGCAGCTCCCCGGGAGGGTGGGGCGCGAACACCGGGGAGCTGTTTTTT; V gene: TRBV5-4; CDR3 length: 18; D gene: TRBD2; J gene: TRBJ2-2; clone size: NA
CDR3 protein: CASSYGGGGTGELFF; CDR3 DNA: TGTGCCAGCAGTTATGGGGGAGGAGGCACCGGGGAGCTGTTTTTT; V gene: TRBV6-6; CDR3 length: 15; D gene: NA; J gene: TRBJ2-2; clone size: NA
CDR3 protein: CASRSRASSYEQYF; CDR3 DNA: TGTGCCAGCAGATCCAGGGCGAGCTCCTACGAGCAGTACTTC; V gene: TRBV5-4; CDR3 length: 14; D gene: NA; J gene: TRBJ2-7; clone size: NA
CDR3 protein: CASSLAHSRDRGLTETQYF; CDR3 DNA: TGTGCCAGCAGCTTAGCCCACTCCCGGGACAGGGGGCTTACGGAGACCCAGTACTTC; V gene: TRBV7-9; CDR3 length: 19; D gene: TRBD1; J gene: TRBJ2-5; clone size: NA
CDR3 protein: CASSLEHTYEQYF; CDR3 DNA: TGCGCCAGCAGCTTGGAACATACCTACGAGCAGTACTTC; V gene: TRBV5-1; CDR3 length: 13; D gene: NA; J gene: TRBJ2-7; clone size: NA
CDR3 protein: CASSLITGYGYTF; CDR3 DNA: TGTGCCAGCAGTTTAATCACAGGCTATGGCTACACCTTC; V gene: TRBV27; CDR3 length: 13; D gene: NA; J gene: TRBJ1-2; clone size: NA
CDR3 protein: CASSLGQAGNTEAFF; CDR3 DNA: TGCGCCAGCAGCTTAGGACAGGCGGGGAACACTGAAGCTTTCTTT; V gene: TRBV5-1; CDR3 length: 15; D gene: TRBD1; J gene: TRBJ1-1; clone size: NA
CDR3 protein: CASSLGDNNYEQYF; CDR3 DNA: TGTGCCAGCAGCTTGGGGGACAATAACTACGAGCAGTACTTC; V gene: TRBV7-9; CDR3 length: 14; D gene: NA; J gene: TRBJ2-7; clone size: once
CDR3 protein: CASSGAGYYEQYF; CDR3 DNA: TGTGCCAGCAGTGGGGCAGGGTATTACGAGCAGTACTTC; V gene: TRBV2; CDR3 length: 13; D gene: NA; J gene: TRBJ2-7; clone size: few
CDR3 protein: CASSQEGGERTDTQYF; CDR3 DNA: TGCGCCAGCAGCCAAGAGGGAGGGGAGCGCACAGATACGCAGTATTTT; V gene: TRBV4-1; CDR3 length: 16; D gene: TRBD2; J gene: TRBJ2-3; clone size: NA
CDR3 protein: CASSSLRDSYEQYF; CDR3 DNA: TGTGCCAGCAGTAGCCTCCGGGACTCCTACGAGCAGTACTTC; V gene: TRBV6-1; CDR3 length: 14; D gene: NA; J gene: TRBJ2-7; clone size: NA
CDR3 protein: CARSLGGDTEAFF; CDR3 DNA: TGTGCCAGAAGCTTAGGAGGGGACACTGAAGCTTTCTTT; V gene: TRBV5-3; CDR3 length: 13; D gene: NA; J gene: TRBJ1-1; clone size: NA
CDR3 protein: CASSVRQGPLADELWYGYTF; CDR3 DNA: TGTGCCAGCAGCGTCAGACAGGGGCCTCTCGCGGACGAACTATGGTATGGCTACACCTTC; V gene: TRBV9; CDR3 length: 20; D gene: TRBD1; J gene: TRBJ1-2; clone size: NA
CDR3 protein: CASSLTGYTRVNTEAFF; CDR3 DNA: TGTGCCAGCAGCTTAACGGGATATACGCGGGTGAACACTGAAGCTTTCTTT; V gene: TRBV7-2; CDR3 length: 17; D gene: NA; J gene: TRBJ1-1; clone size: NA
CDR3 protein: CSVEERQVEAFF; CDR3 DNA: TGCAGCGTCGAAGAAAGACAGGTTGAAGCTTTCTTT; V gene: TRBV29-1; CDR3 length: 12; D gene: NA; J gene: TRBJ1-1; clone size: NA
CDR3 protein: CASSRLAGMYNEQFF; CDR3 DNA: TGCGCCAGCAGCCGATTAGCGGGGATGTACAATGAGCAGTTCTTC; V gene: TRBV4-1; CDR3 length: 15; D gene: TRBD2; J gene: TRBJ2-1; clone size: once
CDR3 protein: CASSYATGEGNQPQHF; CDR3 DNA: TGTGCCAGCAGTTACGCGACAGGGGAGGGCAATCAGCCCCAGCATTTT; V gene: TRBV6-6; CDR3 length: 16; D gene: TRBD1; J gene: TRBJ1-5; clone size: NA
CDR3 protein: CASSGPPGLPPTDTQYF; CDR3 DNA: TGCGCCAGCAGCGGCCCCCCGGGACTACCACCGACAGATACGCAGTATTTT; V gene: TRBV5-1; CDR3 length: 17; D gene: TRBD2; J gene: TRBJ2-3; clone size: once
CDR3 protein: CASSESNTGGPGFVYEQYF; CDR3 DNA: TGCGCCAGCAGTGAGTCGAATACGGGAGGGCCGGGTTTTGTCTACGAGCAGTACTTC; V gene: TRBV10-1; CDR3 length: 19; D gene: TRBD2; J gene: TRBJ2-7; clone size: NA
CDR3 protein: CATSRDHGTDYEQYF; CDR3 DNA: TGTGCCACCAGCAGAGATCATGGGACAGACTACGAGCAGTACTTC; V gene: TRBV15; CDR3 length: 15; D gene: TRBD1; J gene: TRBJ2-7; clone size: NA
CDR3 protein: CASSLGRTANFQETQYF; CDR3 DNA: TGTGCCAGCAGCCTCGGCCGGACAGCTAATTTCCAAGAGACCCAGTACTTC; V gene: TRBV5-4; CDR3 length: 17; D gene: NA; J gene: TRBJ2-5; clone size: NA
CDR3 protein: CASSEAGRGQETQYF; CDR3 DNA: TGTGCCAGCAGTGAAGCAGGGCGGGGTCAAGAGACCCAGTACTTC; V gene: TRBV2; CDR3 length: 15; D gene: NA; J gene: TRBJ2-5; clone size: NA
CDR3 protein: CASSGLAGSYNEQFF; CDR3 DNA: TGTGCCAGCAGTGGACTAGCGGGATCCTACAATGAGCAGTTCTTC; V gene: TRBV25-1; CDR3 length: 15; D gene: TRBD2; J gene: TRBJ2-1; clone size: NA
CDR3 protein: CVSSSMRQFNQPQHF; CDR3 DNA: TGTGTCAGCAGTTCAATGCGACAGTTTAATCAGCCCCAGCATTTT; V gene: TRBV28; CDR3 length: 15; D gene: NA; J gene: TRBJ1-5; clone size: NA
CDR3 protein: CASSRTPGQGENTIYF; CDR3 DNA: TGTGCCAGCAGTCGGACACCGGGACAGGGGGAAAACACCATATATTTT; V gene: TRBV5-4; CDR3 length: 16; D gene: TRBD1; J gene: TRBJ1-3; clone size: NA
CDR3 protein: CASSFDTYGYTF; CDR3 DNA: TGTGCCAGCAGTTTTGACACCTATGGCTACACCTTC; V gene: TRBV28; CDR3 length: 12; D gene: NA; J gene: TRBJ1-2; clone size: NA
CDR3 protein: CATPLAGASNTGELFF; CDR3 DNA: TGTGCCACCCCCCTAGCGGGGGCATCGAACACCGGGGAGCTGTTTTTT; V gene: TRBV11-2; CDR3 length: 16; D gene: TRBD2; J gene: TRBJ2-2; clone size: NA
CDR3 protein: CASSLEAGREKLFF; CDR3 DNA: TGTGCCAGCAGCTTAGAGGCAGGGCGGGAAAAACTGTTTTTT; V gene: TRBV7-2; CDR3 length: 14; D gene: NA; J gene: TRBJ1-4; clone size: NA
CDR3 protein: CASSPEQGYYGYTF; CDR3 DNA: TGTGCCAGCAGTCCAGAGCAGGGGTACTATGGCTACACCTTC; V gene: TRBV6-1; CDR3 length: 14; D gene: NA; J gene: TRBJ1-2; clone size: NA
CDR3 protein: CASREGLGGYEQYF; CDR3 DNA: TGTGCCAGCCGTGAAGGACTGGGTGGGTACGAGCAGTACTTC; V gene: TRBV6-1; CDR3 length: 14; D gene: NA; J gene: TRBJ2-7; clone size: NA